What follows are 4 T cell receptor beta chains derived from one specimen sequenced in a study of blood T cell repertoires in COVID-19. Assay: immunoSEQ multiplex PCR; the TCRdb copy retains only in-frame clones and omits some. The sample includes some 160,000 clones, approximately 90% of them seen just once. Sample: peripheral blood. These receptors were obtained from a man aged 18-30 years with acute or convalescent COVID-19.

The chain couples TRBV24-1 to TRBJ2-2; 8 bases map to TRBD1. The CDR3 totals 13 residues. V shed 9 bases and J 6 bases; nucleotides not matched to a gene: 5. Germline assignment: CDR1 KGHDR and CDR2 SFDVKD. CDR3 sequence: CATRQGNAGELFF. In DNA form, the CDR3 reads TGTGCCACCCGACAGGGGAATGCCGGGGAGCTGTTTTTT.

V usage is TRBV6-1 and J usage is TRBJ2-1; unclear D gene. The germline V and J ends were trimmed by 3 bases and 3 bases, with 9 bases remaining between them. CDR3 size: 14 residues. Germline V lookup: CDR1 MNHNS, CDR2 SASEGT. The chain's CDR3 is CASSDGAIYNEQFF. The CDR3 DNA is TGTGCCAGCAGTGACGGAGCGATCTACAATGAGCAGTTCTTC.

V is TRBV6-4 and J is TRBJ2-1, with TRBD1 matching 11 bases. The CDR3 contains 18 residues. V lost 5 bases to trimming and J lost 0 bases; unmatched junction nucleotides: 9. Germline V gene lookup returns CDR1 MRHNA and CDR2 SNTAGT. DNA for the CDR3: TGTGCCAGCAGTACCGGGACAGGGGGAATCTACTCCTACAATGAGCAGTTCTTC. Its protein product is CASSTGTGGIYSYNEQFF.

The chain employs TRBV9 and TRBJ2-3; TRBD2 aligns across 14 bases. CDR3 size: 21 residues. Germline CDR1 is SGDLS and CDR2 is YYNGEE. V lost 0 bases, J lost 4 bases, and 16 bases stayed unmatched. The CDR3 reads CASSVATRGLAGGRTADTQYF. The CDR3 DNA reads as TGTGCCAGCAGCGTAGCTACCCGCGGACTAGCGGGAGGCCGGACCGCAGATACGCAGTATTTT.